This T cell receptor beta chain appears in the sequencing data of a study of shared T cell receptors in the human thymus. Clones were sequenced by immunoSEQ multiplex PCR, and TCRdb holds only the in-frame ones, with some missing. The table includes roughly 700,000 clones, over 75% detected once. This clone was counted only a few times. This sample also appeared in a second study, on human thymus T cells.

The sample was thymocytes. This clonotype was obtained from a boy less than two years old with a congenital heart defect.

The CDR3 DNA is TGTGCCAGCGGGACTAGCGGGAGGGGGGAGCAGTACTTC. Residues: CASGTSGRGEQYF. The chain has TRBV5-6 and TRBJ2-7, with TRBD2 matching over 16 bases. CDR1 SGHDT and CDR2 YYEEEE come from the germline V gene. After removal of 7 bases from V and 7 bases from J, the junction contained 2 bases not matched to a gene. The CDR3 has 13 residues.